This T cell receptor beta chain was sequenced during a study of CD8+CD57+ T cells in acquired aplastic anemia. On the study more broadly: Sorting CD4+ and CD8+ cells gave DNA averaging 3.2 ug.

The CDR3 consists of 14 residues. The V gene's germline CDR1 is SNHLY and CDR2 FYNNEI. V shed 10 bases and J shed 3 bases, with 19 bases lying between them. The TCR beta profiling, which covered VDJ combination and CDR3 sequence, was carried out using genomic DNA as the template. TCRdb re-derived calls from the reads in MiXCR, one entry per CDR3 protein. The table includes around 200,000 distinct CDR3 sequences, roughly half detected once. Those patients picked for sequencing had displayed CD8+CD57+ cell expansion on flow cytometry. This receptor was taken from a human donor with aplastic anemia. The chain has TRBV2 and TRBJ2-7; possibly TRBD2 for D (5 bases). What was sequenced was sorted CD4+, CD8+, or CD8+CD57+ T cells (not recorded which) from PBMCs. In nucleotides, the CDR3 is TGTGCCAACAGCGGTCTAGATAGCGTCTACGAGCAGTACTTC. It yields the protein CANSGLDSVYEQYF.